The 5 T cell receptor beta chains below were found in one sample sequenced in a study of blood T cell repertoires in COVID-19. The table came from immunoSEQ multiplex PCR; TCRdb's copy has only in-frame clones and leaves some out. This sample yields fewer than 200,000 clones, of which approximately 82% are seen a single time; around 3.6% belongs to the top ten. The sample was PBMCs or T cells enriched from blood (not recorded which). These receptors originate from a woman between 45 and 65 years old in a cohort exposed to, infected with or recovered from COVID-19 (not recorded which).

The CDR3 DNA reads as TGTGCCAGCAGTTTACAGGACAGTAACTATGGCTACACCTTC. Protein sequence: CASSLQDSNYGYTF. This chain joins TRBV28 and TRBJ1-2; D is perhaps TRBD1 (6 bases). The CDR3 sequence is 14 residues long. Germline CDR1 reads MDHEN; CDR2 reads SYDVKM. V was shortened by 2 bases and J by 1 base, with 8 bases between the two germline ends.

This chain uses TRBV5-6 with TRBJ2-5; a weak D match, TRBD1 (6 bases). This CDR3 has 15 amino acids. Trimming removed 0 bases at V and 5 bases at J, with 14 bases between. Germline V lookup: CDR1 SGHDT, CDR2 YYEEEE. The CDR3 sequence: CASSLEVRGWETQYF. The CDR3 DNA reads TGTGCCAGCAGCTTGGAGGTCAGGGGCTGGGAGACCCAGTACTTC.

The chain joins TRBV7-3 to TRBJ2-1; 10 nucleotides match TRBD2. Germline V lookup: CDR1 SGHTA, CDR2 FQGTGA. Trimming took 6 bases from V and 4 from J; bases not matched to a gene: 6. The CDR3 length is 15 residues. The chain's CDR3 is CASSPSGRGYNEQFF. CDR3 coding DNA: TGTGCCAGCAGTCCAAGCGGGAGGGGATACAATGAGCAGTTCTTC. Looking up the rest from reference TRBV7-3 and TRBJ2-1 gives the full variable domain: GAGVSQTPSNKVTEKGKYVELRCDPISGHTALYWYRQSLGQGPEFLIYFQGTGAADDSGLPNDRFFAVRPEGSVSTLKIQRTERGDSAVYLCASSPSGRGYNEQFFGPGTRLTVL.

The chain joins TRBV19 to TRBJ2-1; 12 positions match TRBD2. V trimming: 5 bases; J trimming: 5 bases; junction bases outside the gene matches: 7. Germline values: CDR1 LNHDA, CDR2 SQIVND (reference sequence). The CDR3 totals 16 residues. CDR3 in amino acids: CASSPRLAGEHNEQFF. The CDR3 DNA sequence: TGTGCCAGTAGTCCAAGACTAGCGGGAGAGCACAATGAGCAGTTCTTC.

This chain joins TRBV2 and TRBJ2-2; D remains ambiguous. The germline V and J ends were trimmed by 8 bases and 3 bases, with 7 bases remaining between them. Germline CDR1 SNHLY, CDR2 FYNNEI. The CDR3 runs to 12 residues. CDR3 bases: TGTGCCAGCCGCGTGGACACCGGGGAGCTGTTTTTT. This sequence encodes CASRVDTGELFF. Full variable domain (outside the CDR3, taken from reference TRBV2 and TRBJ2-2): EPEVTQTPSHQVTQMGQEVILRCVPISNHLYFYWYRQILGQKVEFLVSFYNNEISEKSEIFDDQFSVERPDGSNFTLKIRSTKLEDSAMYFCASRVDTGELFFGEGSRLTVL.